A single sample gave rise to the 4 T cell receptor beta chains below, sequenced in a study of blood T cell repertoires in COVID-19. Sequencing used immunoSEQ multiplex PCR; TCRdb keeps in-frame clones, though not all of them. In the table there are a few hundred thousand clones, roughly nine tenths of which are singletons. Sequenced material: PBMCs or T cells enriched from blood (not recorded which). Receptors originate from a woman aged 55 to 70 who had recovered from COVID-19.

This rearrangement joins TRBV27 to TRBJ1-5; D call uncertain. CDR3 size: 16 residues. Trimming left V 8 bases short and J 1 base short, with 18 bases between. CDR1 is MNHEY, CDR2 SMNVEV, per germline (reference sequence). CDR3 DNA: TGTGCCAGCTTCGGGGTCCGGTATAAGAGCAATCAGCCCCAGCATTTT. Protein: CASFGVRYKSNQPQHF.

As regards this clone: Other DNA sequences in this specimen translate into the identical CDR3. The genes are TRBV9 and TRBJ1-1; TRBD1 matches at 8 bases. Germline loops: CDR1 SGDLS, CDR2 YYNGEE. V dropped 2 bases and J dropped 1; count of bases not matched to a gene: 1. The CDR3 sequence is 14 residues long. CDR3 DNA: TGTGCCAGCAGCGTCGGGACAGGGAACACTGAAGCTTTCTTT. This codes for CASSVGTGNTEAFF.

The chain employs TRBV13 and TRBJ1-1; a weak D match, TRBD1 (5 bases). Per the germline V gene, CDR1 is PRHDT and CDR2 is FYEKMQ (reference sequence). The CDR3 has 14 residues. V lost 7 bases to trimming and J lost 5 bases, with 17 bases between them. The CDR3 sequence is CASTMGGVGTEAFF. The DNA for the CDR3 is TGTGCCAGCACCATGGGAGGGGTAGGGACTGAAGCTTTCTTT.

The chain combines TRBV6-2 or TRBV6-3 with TRBJ2-7; 7 bases are shared with TRBD1. This CDR3 has 12 amino acids. From germline, CDR1 is MNHEY and CDR2 SVGEGT. The ends lost 2 bases at V and 7 bases at J; junction bases unmatched: 2. The CDR3 sequence: CASSYGRGEQYF. CDR3 nucleotides: TGTGCCAGCAGTTACGGCAGGGGGGAGCAGTACTTC.